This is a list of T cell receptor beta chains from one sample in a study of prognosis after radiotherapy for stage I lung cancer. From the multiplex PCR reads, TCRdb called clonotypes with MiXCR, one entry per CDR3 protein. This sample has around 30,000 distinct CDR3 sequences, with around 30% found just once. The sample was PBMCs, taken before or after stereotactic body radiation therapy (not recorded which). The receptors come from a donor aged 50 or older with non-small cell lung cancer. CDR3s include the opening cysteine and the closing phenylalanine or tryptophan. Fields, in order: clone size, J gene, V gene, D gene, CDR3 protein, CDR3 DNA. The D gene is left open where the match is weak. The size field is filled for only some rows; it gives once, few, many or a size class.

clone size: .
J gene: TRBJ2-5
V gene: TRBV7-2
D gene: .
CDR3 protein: CASSLGFGGGAMSTQYF
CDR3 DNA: TGTGCCAGCAGCTTAGGGTTCGGCGGAGGAGCCATGTCGACCCAGTACTTC

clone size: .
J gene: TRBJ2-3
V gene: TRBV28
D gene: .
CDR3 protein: CASLSSMATDTQYF
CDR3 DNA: TGTGCCAGTTTATCCAGCATGGCCACAGATACGCAGTATTTT

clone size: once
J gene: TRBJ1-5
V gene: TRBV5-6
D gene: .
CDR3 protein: CASTLGTGRRNQPQHF
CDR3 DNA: TGTGCCAGCACCTTGGGAACGGGACGGAGAAATCAGCCCCAGCATTTT

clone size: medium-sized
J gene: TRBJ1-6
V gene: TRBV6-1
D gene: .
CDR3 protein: CASSGGRIKHSPLHF
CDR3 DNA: TGTGCCAGCAGTGGAGGGAGGATTAAACATTCACCCCTCCACTTT

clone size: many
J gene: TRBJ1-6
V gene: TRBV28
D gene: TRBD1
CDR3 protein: CASSDGPGGTSSYNSPLHF
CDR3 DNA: TGTGCCAGCAGTGATGGTCCAGGGGGCACAAGCTCCTATAATTCACCCCTCCACTTT

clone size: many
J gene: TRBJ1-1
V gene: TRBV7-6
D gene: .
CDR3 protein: CASSPRGSYGEAFF
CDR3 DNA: TGTGCCAGCAGCCCCAGAGGTTCGTACGGAGAAGCTTTCTTT

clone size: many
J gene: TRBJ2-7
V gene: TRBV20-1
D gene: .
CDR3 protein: CSARAFVGEQYF
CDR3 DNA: TGCAGTGCTAGGGCTTTCGTGGGCGAGCAGTACTTC

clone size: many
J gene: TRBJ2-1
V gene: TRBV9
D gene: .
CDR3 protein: CASSPVRGAPDNEQFF
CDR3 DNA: TGTGCCAGCAGCCCAGTCCGGGGGGCACCCGACAATGAGCAGTTCTTC

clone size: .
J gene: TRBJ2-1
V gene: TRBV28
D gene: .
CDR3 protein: CASKGGGQAKDEQFF
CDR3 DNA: TGTGCCAGCAAGGGGGGAGGACAGGCAAAAGATGAGCAGTTCTTC

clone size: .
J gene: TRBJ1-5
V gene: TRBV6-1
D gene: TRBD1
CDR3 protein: CASSEGGTGDLPQHF
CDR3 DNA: TGTGCCAGCAGTGAAGGTGGGACAGGGGATCTTCCCCAGCATTTT

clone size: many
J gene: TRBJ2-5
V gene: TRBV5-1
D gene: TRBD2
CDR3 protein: CASSEGLAGGETQYF
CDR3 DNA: TGCGCCAGCAGCGAAGGACTAGCGGGGGGAGAGACCCAGTACTTC

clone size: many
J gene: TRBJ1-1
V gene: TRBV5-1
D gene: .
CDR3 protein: CASSLDPGENTEAFF
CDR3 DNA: TGCGCCAGCAGCTTGGATCCAGGGGAGAACACTGAAGCTTTCTTT

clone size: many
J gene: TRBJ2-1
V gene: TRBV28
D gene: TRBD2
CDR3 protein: CASRWGGSYNEQFF
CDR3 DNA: TGTGCCAGCAGGTGGGGGGGGTCCTACAATGAGCAGTTCTTC

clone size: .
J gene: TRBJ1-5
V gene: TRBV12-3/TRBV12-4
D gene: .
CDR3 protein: CASNLYRSSNQPQHF
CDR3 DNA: TGTGCCAGCAATCTATACCGGAGTAGCAATCAGCCCCAGCATTTT

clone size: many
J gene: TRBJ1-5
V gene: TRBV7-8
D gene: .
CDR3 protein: CASSPGRPGNQPQHF
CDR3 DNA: TGTGCCAGCAGCCCGGGGCGCCCGGGCAATCAGCCCCAGCATTTT

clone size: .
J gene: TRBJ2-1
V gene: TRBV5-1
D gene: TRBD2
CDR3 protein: CASSLGLAYNEQFF
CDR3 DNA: TGCGCCAGCAGCTTGGGACTAGCTTACAATGAGCAGTTCTTC

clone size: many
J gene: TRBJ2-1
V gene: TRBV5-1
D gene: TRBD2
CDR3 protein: CASSLYGGALSNEQFF
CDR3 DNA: TGCGCCAGCAGCTTGTACGGGGGGGCCCTATCCAATGAGCAGTTCTTC

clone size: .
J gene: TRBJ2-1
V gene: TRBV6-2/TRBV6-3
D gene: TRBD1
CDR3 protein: CASTRGQIYNEQFF
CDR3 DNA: TGTGCCAGCACCCGGGGACAGATCTACAATGAGCAGTTCTTC

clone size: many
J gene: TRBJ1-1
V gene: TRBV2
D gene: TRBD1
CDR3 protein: CASSGGQRNTEAFF
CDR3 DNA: TGTGCCAGCAGTGGGGGACAGAGGAACACTGAAGCTTTCTTT

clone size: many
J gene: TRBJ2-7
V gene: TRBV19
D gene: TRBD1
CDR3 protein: CASSARQGVIHEQYF
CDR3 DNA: TGTGCCAGTAGTGCTCGACAGGGGGTAATCCACGAGCAGTACTTC

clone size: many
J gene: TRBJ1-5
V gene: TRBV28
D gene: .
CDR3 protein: CASSLKWLGSNQPQHF
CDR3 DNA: TGTGCCAGCAGTTTGAAATGGCTCGGTAGCAATCAGCCCCAGCATTTT

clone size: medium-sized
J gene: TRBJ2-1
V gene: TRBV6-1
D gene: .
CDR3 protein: CASSERVGGQGEQFF
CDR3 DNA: TGTGCCAGCAGTGAAAGGGTAGGGGGGCAGGGTGAGCAGTTCTTC

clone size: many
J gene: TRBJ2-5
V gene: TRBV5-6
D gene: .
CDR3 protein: CASSLAWRQETQYF
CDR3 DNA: TGTGCCAGCAGCTTGGCATGGCGACAAGAGACCCAGTACTTC

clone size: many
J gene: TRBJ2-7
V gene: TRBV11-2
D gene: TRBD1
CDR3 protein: CASSRDSRQYF
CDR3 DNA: TGTGCCAGCAGCAGGGACAGTCGACAGTACTTC

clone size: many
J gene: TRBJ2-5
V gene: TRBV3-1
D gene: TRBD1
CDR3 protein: CASSQVTGVQETQYF
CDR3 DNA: TGTGCCAGCAGCCAAGTCACAGGGGTACAAGAGACCCAGTACTTC

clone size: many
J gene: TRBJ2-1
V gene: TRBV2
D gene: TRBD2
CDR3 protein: CASRGWRGAGGGFF
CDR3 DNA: TGTGCCAGCAGGGGGTGGAGGGGAGCGGGAGGAGGGTTCTTC

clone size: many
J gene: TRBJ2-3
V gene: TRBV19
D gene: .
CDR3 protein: CASTSVVLTTATDTQYF
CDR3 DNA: TGTGCCAGTACCTCCGTTGTACTGACGACCGCCACAGATACGCAGTATTTT

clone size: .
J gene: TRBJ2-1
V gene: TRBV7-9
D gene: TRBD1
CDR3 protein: CASSLVGTGYNEQFF
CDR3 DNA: TGTGCCAGCAGCTTAGTCGGGACAGGCTACAATGAGCAGTTCTTC

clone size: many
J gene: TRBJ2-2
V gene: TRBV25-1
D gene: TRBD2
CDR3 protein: CASSEWGKGLAGPTNTGELFF
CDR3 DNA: TGTGCCAGCAGTGAATGGGGGAAGGGACTAGCAGGTCCCACGAACACCGGGGAGCTGTTTTTT

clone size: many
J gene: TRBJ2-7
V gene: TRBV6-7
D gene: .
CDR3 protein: CASSYDPGHRYF
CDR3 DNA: TGTGCCAGCAGTTACGATCCGGGACACCGGTACTTC

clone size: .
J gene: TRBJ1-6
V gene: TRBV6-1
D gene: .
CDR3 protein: CASSAAGYYNSHLHF
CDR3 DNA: TGTGCCAGCAGCGCGGCCGGCTACTATAATTCACACCTCCACTTT

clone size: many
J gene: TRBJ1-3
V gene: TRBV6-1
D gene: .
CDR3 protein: CASSDSLISSGNTIYF
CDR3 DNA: TGTGCCAGCAGTGATTCCCTGATTAGCTCTGGAAACACCATATATTTT

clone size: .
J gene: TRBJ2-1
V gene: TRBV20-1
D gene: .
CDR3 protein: CSASEGSYNEQFF
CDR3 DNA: TGCAGTGCTAGCGAGGGTTCATACAATGAGCAGTTCTTC

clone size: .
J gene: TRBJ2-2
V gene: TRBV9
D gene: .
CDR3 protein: CASSVARGTGELFF
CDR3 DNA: TGTGCCAGCAGCGTAGCACGGGGAACCGGTGAGCTGTTTTTT

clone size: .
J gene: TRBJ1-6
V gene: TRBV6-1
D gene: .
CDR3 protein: CASSGGTWNSPLHF
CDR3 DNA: TGTGCCAGCAGTGGGGGGACATGGAATTCGCCCCTCCACTTT

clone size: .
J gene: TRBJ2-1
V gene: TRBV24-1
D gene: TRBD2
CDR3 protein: CATSDSSGGPYNEQFF
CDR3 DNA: TGTGCCACCAGTGACTCTAGCGGGGGGCCCTACAATGAGCAGTTCTTC

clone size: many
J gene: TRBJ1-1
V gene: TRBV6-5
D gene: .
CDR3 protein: CASSYFGRTEAFF
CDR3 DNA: TGTGCCAGCAGTTACTTTGGACGGACTGAAGCTTTCTTT

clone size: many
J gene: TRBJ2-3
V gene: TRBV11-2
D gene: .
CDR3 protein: CASSLGPHGDTQYF
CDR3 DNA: TGTGCCAGCAGCTTAGGGCCCCATGGAGATACGCAGTATTTT

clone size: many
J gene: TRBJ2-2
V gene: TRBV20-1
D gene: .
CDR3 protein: CSASHGNTGELFF
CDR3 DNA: TGCAGTGCTAGTCACGGGAACACCGGGGAGCTGTTTTTT

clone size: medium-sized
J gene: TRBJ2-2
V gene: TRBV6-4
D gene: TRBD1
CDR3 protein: CASSQGDRGITGELFF
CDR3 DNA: TGTGCCAGCAGTCAGGGGGACAGGGGGATCACCGGGGAGCTGTTTTTT

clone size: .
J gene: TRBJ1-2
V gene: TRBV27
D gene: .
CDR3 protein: CASSPSGCAYYGYTF
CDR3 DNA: TGTGCCAGCAGTCCTTCAGGGTGCGCCTACTATGGCTACACCTTC

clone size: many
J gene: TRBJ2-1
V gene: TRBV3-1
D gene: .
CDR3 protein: CATAGSSYNEQFF
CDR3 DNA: TGTGCCACCGCCGGGAGCTCCTACAATGAGCAGTTCTTC

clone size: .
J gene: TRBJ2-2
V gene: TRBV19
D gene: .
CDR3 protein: CASRIVTGTSPTWELFF
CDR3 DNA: TGTGCCAGTAGAATCGTTACAGGGACCTCTCCCACCTGGGAGCTGTTTTTT

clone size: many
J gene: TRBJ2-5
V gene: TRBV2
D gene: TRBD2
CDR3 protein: CASSLLAGQQETQYF
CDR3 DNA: TGTGCCAGCAGTTTACTAGCGGGCCAGCAAGAGACCCAGTACTTC

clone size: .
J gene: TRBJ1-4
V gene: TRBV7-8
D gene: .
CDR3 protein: CASGGTVPTNEKLFF
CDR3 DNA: TGTGCCAGCGGAGGGACCGTTCCAACTAATGAAAAACTGTTTTTT

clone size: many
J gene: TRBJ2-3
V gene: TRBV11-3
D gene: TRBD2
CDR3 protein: CASSSISGVDTDTQYF
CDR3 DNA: TGTGCCAGCAGCTCGATTAGCGGGGTTGACACAGATACGCAGTATTTT

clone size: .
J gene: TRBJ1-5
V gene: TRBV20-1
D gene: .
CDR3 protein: CGARSSGGGYSNQPQHF
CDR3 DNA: TGCGGTGCTAGATCTTCAGGCGGTGGTTATAGCAATCAGCCCCAGCATTTT

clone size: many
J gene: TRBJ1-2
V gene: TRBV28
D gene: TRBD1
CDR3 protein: CASSRQGRYGYTF
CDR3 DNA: TGTGCCAGCAGTAGACAGGGACGATATGGCTACACCTTC

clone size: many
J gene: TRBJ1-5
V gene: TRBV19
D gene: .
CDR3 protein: CASRAEGFVPQHF
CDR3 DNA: TGTGCCAGTAGGGCGGAGGGTTTTGTGCCCCAGCATTTT

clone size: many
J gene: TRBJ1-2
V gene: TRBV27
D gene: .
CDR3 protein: CASSPYGDTVYGYTF
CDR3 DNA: TGTGCCAGCAGTCCCTACGGGGACACCGTCTATGGCTACACCTTC

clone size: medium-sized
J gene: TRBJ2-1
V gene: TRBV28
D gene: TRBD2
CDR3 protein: CASSLSGGGNEQFF
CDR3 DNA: TGTGCCAGCAGCCTTAGCGGGGGGGGTAATGAGCAGTTCTTC

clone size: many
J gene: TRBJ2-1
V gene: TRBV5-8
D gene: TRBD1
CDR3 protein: CASSFGTAVGNEQFF
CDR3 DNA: TGTGCCAGCAGCTTCGGGACAGCTGTGGGGAATGAGCAGTTCTTC

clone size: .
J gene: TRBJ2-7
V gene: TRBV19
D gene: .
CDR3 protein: CANSLFPRQGYEQYF
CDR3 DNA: TGTGCCAATAGCCTATTCCCGAGGCAGGGCTACGAGCAGTACTTC

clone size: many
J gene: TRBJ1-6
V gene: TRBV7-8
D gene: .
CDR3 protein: CASSLGPGANSPLHF
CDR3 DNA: TGTGCCAGCAGCTTAGGACCGGGGGCCAATTCACCCCTCCACTTT